A single sample is the source of the 11 T cell receptor beta chains below, sequenced in a study of cytomegalovirus exposure and HLA in healthy donors. The PCR employed 60 Vbeta primers together with 13 Jbeta primers. Profiled with immunoSEQ multiplex PCR; TCRdb holds only in-frame clones, not every one. The sample has hundreds of thousands of clones; 70% to 80% are singletons. The sequencing sample was made of PBMCs. These TCRs come from a woman aged 60 to 75 in good health and CMV-seropositive.

The V gene is TRBV6-1, the J gene TRBJ1-1; D not certain. CDR3 length equals 15 residues. Trimming took 7 bases from V and 4 from J, leaving 19 bases between them. In germline, CDR1 is MNHNS, CDR2 SASEGT. DNA of the CDR3: TGTGCCAGCATATTCCCCCCCGCGAGGGTCACTGAAGCTTTCTTT. Translated: CASIFPPARVTEAFF.

The chain employs TRBV6-1 and TRBJ2-4, with 9 bases lining up with TRBD1. The length of the CDR3 is 15 residues. From germline, CDR1 is MNHNS and CDR2 SASEGT. V shed 7 bases and J 4 bases; nucleotides not matched to a gene: 8. The CDR3 DNA reads as TGTGCCAGCATGCGGGACAGGGATTCAAAAAACATTCAGTACTTC. Its translation is CASMRDRDSKNIQYF.

This chain joins TRBV19 and TRBJ2-3; 7 nucleotides align to TRBD1. The ends lost 3 bases at V and 0 bases at J; junction bases unmatched: 3. From germline, CDR1 is LNHDA and CDR2 SQIVND (reference sequence). The CDR3 covers 15 residues. The CDR3 reads CASSIGTASTDTQYF. For the CDR3, the DNA is TGTGCCAGTAGTATTGGGACAGCTAGCACAGATACGCAGTATTTT. Based on the CDR3 plus reference TRBV19 and TRBJ2-3, the full variable domain is DGGITQSPKYLFRKEGQNVTLSCEQNLNHDAMYWYRQDPGQGLRLIYYSQIVNDFQKGDIAEGYSVSREKKESFPLTVTSAQKNPTAFYLCASSIGTASTDTQYFGPGTRLTVL.

The CDR3 bases are TGTGCCAGCAGCCAGAATCCTACCGATCCTGAAGCTTTCTTT. Its protein is CASSQNPTDPEAFF. The V gene is TRBV4-2, the J gene TRBJ1-1; D not resolved. This CDR3 contains 14 residues. Germline assignment: CDR1 LGHNA and CDR2 YNFKEQ. V dropped 3 bases and J dropped 6 bases, with 14 bases sitting between them.

The rearrangement links TRBV2 to TRBJ2-1; D possibly corresponds to TRBD2 (5 bases). Germline values: CDR1 SNHLY, CDR2 FYNNEI. Trimming pared 6 bases from V and 3 bases from J, leaving 6 bases between. This CDR3 region has 12 residues. The CDR3 loop is CASRGDYNEQFF. CDR3 in DNA: TGTGCCAGCAGGGGAGACTACAATGAGCAGTTCTTC.

V and J are TRBV11-2 and TRBJ2-7; TRBD2 agrees at 8 bases. Germline values: CDR1 SGHAT, CDR2 FQNNGV. The ends lost 7 bases at V and 3 bases at J; junction bases unmatched: 8. The CDR3 loop spans 14 amino acids. The CDR3 spells CASTLYGTSYEQYF. In nucleotides, the CDR3 is TGTGCCAGCACCCTTTACGGGACTAGCTACGAGCAGTACTTC.

The chain employs TRBV19 and TRBJ1-1; 9 bases are a match to TRBD1. V trimming: 5 bases; J trimming: 4 bases; junction bases outside the gene matches: 5. The germline V gene has CDR1 LNHDA and CDR2 SQIVND (reference sequence). The CDR3 covers 14 residues. The CDR3 DNA follows: TGTGCCAGTAGTGGCCGGGACAGGGCCACTGAAGCTTTCTTT. Protein sequence: CASSGRDRATEAFF.

This chain links TRBV6-5 with TRBJ1-2; TRBD1 might be the D (6 bases). Germline CDR1 MNHEY, CDR2 SVGAGI. The V gene lost 5 bases and the J gene lost 4 bases, with 14 bases spanning the gap. The CDR3 runs 14 residues. The CDR3 DNA is TGTGCCAGCAGTCACCGAGGCAGGGGCTATGGCTACACCTTC. Its translation: CASSHRGRGYGYTF.

This clone appeared a few times. The V call is TRBV5-1, the J call TRBJ1-4, with 12 bases aligning to TRBD1. CDR3 length: 14 amino acids. The V gene's germline CDR1 is SGHRS and CDR2 YFSETQ. Trimming took 6 bases from V and 8 from J; bases not matched to a gene: 5. The CDR3 spells CASTSGTGGEKLFF. In nucleotides, the CDR3 is TGCGCCAGCACCTCGGGGACAGGGGGCGAAAAACTGTTTTTT.

There are a few counts of this clone. This sequence joins TRBV7-6 and TRBJ2-7; possibly TRBD1 for D (6 bases). This CDR3 has 12 amino acids. Trimming took 7 bases from V and 12 from J, leaving 19 bases between them. Germline CDR1 and CDR2: SGHVS and FNYEAQ. The CDR3 DNA is TGTGCCAGCACCACCAACAGGGACCGCTGGTACTTC. Protein sequence: CASTTNRDRWYF.

The table lists this clone with a few counts. This chain connects TRBV28 to TRBJ1-1; 8 bases line up with TRBD1. Germline V CDR1 and CDR2: MDHEN, SYDVKM. The CDR3 covers 12 residues. V shed 4 bases, J shed 11 bases, and the junction held 6 bases outside the gene matches. The CDR3 sequence: CASSYPRGLAFF. DNA for the CDR3: TGTGCCAGCAGTTATCCCAGGGGGCTGGCTTTCTTT.